Below are 25 T cell receptor beta chains sequenced from a single sample in a study of OX40 agonist ivuxolimab in advanced cancers. The protocol was immunoSEQ multiplex PCR, while the TCRdb copy is restricted to in-frame clones and leaves out a portion. Here the sample spans around 85,000 clones, about 90% being singletons. The sequenced sample was CD4+ or CD8+ T cells sorted from blood, obtained in a trial of the OX40 agonist ivuxolimab. These receptors were taken from an adult with an advanced solid tumor such as melanoma, head and neck, liver or kidney cancer.

V gene TRBV6-1 combines with J gene TRBJ2-7; D uncertain. V was shortened by 3 bases and J by 1 base, with 13 bases between the two germline ends. The CDR3 sequence is 15 residues long. CDR1 is MNHNS, CDR2 SASEGT, per germline. DNA for the CDR3: TGTGCCAGCAGTGAGATCCTTAGGGCTTCCTACGAGCAGTACTTC. It encodes CASSEILRASYEQYF.

The gene calls are TRBV15 and TRBJ1-2, with D uncertain. V was shortened by 0 bases and J by 4 bases, with 9 bases between the two germline ends. CDR3 length equals 14 residues. CDR1 is LNHNV and CDR2 is YYDKDF in the germline V gene (reference sequence). Written as DNA, the CDR3 is TGTGCCACCAGCAGAGATGCAGGCGGCTATGGCTACACCTTC. Protein product: CATSRDAGGYGYTF.

The genes are TRBV27 and TRBJ2-1; perhaps D is TRBD1 or TRBD2 (5 bases each). Germline CDR1 MNHEY, CDR2 SMNVEV (reference sequence). CDR3 length: 14 amino acids. The V end lost 2 bases, the J end lost 4 bases, and 9 bases lay between the germline ends. The CDR3 sequence: CASSLQGRYNEQFF. In DNA form, the CDR3 reads TGTGCCAGCAGTTTACAGGGACGGTACAATGAGCAGTTCTTC.

The rearrangement joins TRBV28 to TRBJ2-7; D is uncertain. Germline V gene data show CDR1 as MDHEN and CDR2 as SYDVKM. This CDR3 spans 13 amino acids. V lost 4 bases to trimming and J lost 2 bases, with 9 bases between them. The CDR3 DNA sequence: TGTGCCAGCAGTTGGGTGGGCACCTACGAGCAGTACTTC. Residues: CASSWVGTYEQYF.

This clone showed up just a few times. This chain links TRBV5-4 with TRBJ1-2; 9 bases fit TRBD1. CDR1 and CDR2 (germline): SGHNT, YYREEE (reference sequence). This CDR3 has 15 residues. Losses at the gene ends were 0 bases for V and 7 bases for J; bases not matched to a gene: 7. The CDR3 spells CASSLADRGERGYTF. The CDR3 DNA reads TGTGCCAGCAGCTTGGCCGACAGGGGGGAACGTGGCTACACCTTC. The full variable domain, its missing parts supplied by reference TRBV5-4 and TRBJ1-2, is ETGVTQSPTHLIKTRGQQVTLRCSSQSGHNTVSWYQQALGQGPQFIFQYYREEENGRGNFPPRFSGLQFPNYSSELNVNALELDDSALYLCASSLADRGERGYTFGSGTRLTVV.

In the case of this clone: This same CDR3 is encoded by further DNA sequences in the sample. This rearrangement joins TRBV7-2 to TRBJ2-5; D gene uncertain. Trimming pared 3 bases from V and 5 bases from J, leaving 4 bases between. The CDR3 length is 11 residues. The germline V gene encodes CDR1 SGHTA and CDR2 FQGNSA. CDR3 DNA sequence: TGTGCCAGCAGCTTTGGCGAGACCCAGTACTTC. It yields the protein CASSFGETQYF.

This rearrangement joins TRBV6-5 to TRBJ2-7; D tentatively reads TRBD1 or TRBD2 (5 bases each). The V gene's germline CDR1 is MNHEY and CDR2 SVGAGI. V lost 6 bases and J 0 bases, leaving 12 bases between the germline ends. This CDR3 spans 14 amino acids. CDR3 DNA: TGTGCCAGCAGAGGGGACGGGATCTCCTACGAGCAGTACTTC. This sequence encodes CASRGDGISYEQYF.

The J gene is TRBJ1-5, the V gene TRBV28; D is undetermined. Germline lookup yields CDR1 MDHEN and CDR2 SYDVKM. This CDR3 spans 16 amino acids. Trimming took 6 bases from V and 1 from J, leaving 16 bases between them. CDR3 nucleotides: TGTGCCAGCAGCTTCCCCCCGCTCCCAAGCAATCAGCCCCAGCATTTT. As protein: CASSFPPLPSNQPQHF.

The chain couples TRBV4-1 to TRBJ2-1, with D unclear. The CDR3 is 14 residues long. The V gene lost 0 bases and the J gene lost 6 bases, with 9 bases spanning the gap. Germline values: CDR1 MGHRA, CDR2 YSYEKL. The chain's CDR3 is CASSQDPRSNEQFF. CDR3 sequence (DNA): TGCGCCAGCAGCCAAGACCCTAGATCCAATGAGCAGTTCTTC.

A single count supports this clone. The rearrangement links TRBV6-1 to TRBJ2-7; D possibly matches TRBD1 or TRBD2 (5 bases each). The germline V and J ends were trimmed by 6 bases and 2 bases, with 8 bases remaining between them. CDR3 length: 12 amino acids. CDR1 is MNHNS and CDR2 is SASEGT in the germline V gene. This chain's CDR3 is CASRRGPYEQYF. CDR3 sequence (DNA): TGTGCCAGCAGGAGGGGCCCCTACGAGCAGTACTTC.

The chain couples TRBV30 to TRBJ2-2, with 11 bases aligning to TRBD2. V lost 2 bases to trimming and J lost 8 bases; unmatched junction nucleotides: 4. The germline V gene encodes CDR1 GTSNPN and CDR2 SVGIG (reference sequence). The CDR3 is 14 residues long. CDR3 sequence: CAWSTTSGKGELFF. In DNA form, the CDR3 reads TGTGCCTGGAGTACGACTAGCGGGAAGGGGGAGCTGTTTTTT. Variable domain in full (rest from reference TRBV30 and TRBJ2-2): SQTIHQWPATLVQPVGSPLSLECTVEGTSNPNLYWYRQAAGRGLQLLFYSVGIGQISSEVPQNLSASRPQDRQFILSSKKLLLSDSGFYLCAWSTTSGKGELFFGEGSRLTVL.

The chain has TRBV29-1 and TRBJ2-1; the D gene is possibly TRBD1 (6 bases). The V gene's germline CDR1 is SQVTM and CDR2 ANQGSEA. V gave up 8 bases and J gave up 4 bases, with 9 bases separating them. The CDR3 totals 11 residues. The CDR3 region is CSFRGYNEQFF. The DNA for the CDR3 is TGCAGCTTCAGGGGATACAATGAGCAGTTCTTC.

This clone was observed a few times. V usage is TRBV6-5 and J usage is TRBJ2-3; D is tentatively TRBD1 or TRBD2 (5 bases each). CDR1 is MNHEY, CDR2 SVGAGI, per germline. Trimming cost V 6 bases and J 0 bases, with 13 bases left between them. The CDR3 covers 15 residues. This CDR3 reads CASSRQGRSTDTQYF. DNA of the CDR3: TGTGCCAGCAGCCGCCAGGGACGAAGCACAGATACGCAGTATTTT.

The chain joins TRBV21-1 to TRBJ2-7. TRBV21-1 is noted as a pseudogene. This CDR3 comprises 16 residues. In DNA form, the CDR3 reads TGTGCCAGCAGCAAACTAACAGACTGGTCTTCCTACGAGCAGTACTTC. The encoded protein is CASSKLTDWSSYEQYF.

This clone has a handful of counts. This chain links TRBV28 with TRBJ2-5; 9 bases line up with TRBD2. Germline loops: CDR1 MDHEN, CDR2 SYDVKM. V shed 7 bases, J shed 4 bases, and the junction held 13 bases outside the gene matches. The CDR3 has 16 amino acids. The CDR3 DNA reads as TGTGCCAGCAAAAAAGGAGGCGGGAGGGTTTCAGAGACCCAGTACTTC. Amino acid sequence: CASKKGGGRVSETQYF.

The chain employs TRBV28 and TRBJ2-7; a possible D gene is TRBD2 (5 bases). Germline loops: CDR1 MDHEN, CDR2 SYDVKM. The CDR3 runs 14 residues. V shed 10 bases and J shed 4 bases, with 20 bases lying between them. CDR3 nucleotides: TGTGCCACCTCCGGGGTCGTGGCGGGTTACGAGCAGTACTTC. Its translation: CATSGVVAGYEQYF.

The rearrangement joins TRBV28 to TRBJ2-7, with a tentative D call TRBD1 (5 bases). V gave up 4 bases and J gave up 2 bases, with 15 bases separating them. The CDR3 extends over 15 amino acids. Germline assignment: CDR1 MDHEN and CDR2 SYDVKM. CDR3 residues: CASSSGAANTYEQYF. The DNA of the CDR3 is TGTGCCAGCAGTTCTGGGGCGGCCAATACCTACGAGCAGTACTTC.

The chain is built from TRBV28 and TRBJ1-5; perhaps TRBD1 as D (6 bases). With 2 bases removed from V and 2 bases from J, the gap between germline ends came to 10 bases. Germline-derived CDR1 and CDR2 are MDHEN and SYDVKM. The CDR3 extends over 15 amino acids. The CDR3 sequence: CASSLPTGGNQPQHF. Written as DNA, the CDR3 is TGTGCCAGCAGTTTACCGACAGGTGGCAATCAGCCCCAGCATTTT.

The rearrangement joins TRBV7-2 to TRBJ2-3, with TRBD1 matching over 8 bases. Germline assignment: CDR1 SGHTA and CDR2 FQGNSA. Trimming took 3 bases from V and 6 from J; bases not matched to a gene: 5. CDR3 length equals 14 residues. The DNA of the CDR3 is TGTGCCAGCAGCTTGGGGACAGGAGCCGATACGCAGTATTTT. This gives the protein CASSLGTGADTQYF. The full variable domain, completed using reference TRBV7-2 and TRBJ2-3, is GAGVSQSPSNKVTEKGKDVELRCDPISGHTALYWYRQSLGQGLEFLIYFQGNSAPDKSGLPSDRFSAERTGGSVSTLTIQRTQQEDSAVYLCASSLGTGADTQYFGPGTRLTVL.

The chain joins TRBV2 to TRBJ1-3, with D perhaps matching TRBD1 (5 bases). V shed 6 bases and J shed 0 bases, with 15 bases lying between them. The CDR3 is 16 amino acids. The V gene's germline CDR1 is SNHLY and CDR2 FYNNEI. The CDR3 reads CASSEIGTRSGNTIYF. The DNA of the CDR3 is TGTGCCAGCAGCGAAATCGGGACTCGCTCTGGAAACACCATATATTTT.

This clone was detected only once. The chain recombines TRBV19 with TRBJ2-7, with TRBD2 matching over 10 bases. The ends lost 4 bases at V and 1 base at J; junction bases unmatched: 4. The CDR3 is 15 amino acids. Germline lookup yields CDR1 LNHDA and CDR2 SQIVND (reference sequence). CDR3 DNA sequence: TGTGCCAGTAGTACCATAGCGGGAGGTTCCTACGAGCAGTACTTC. Its protein is CASSTIAGGSYEQYF.

V is TRBV15 and J is TRBJ2-3; D call uncertain. V was trimmed by 9 bases and J by 6 bases, leaving 16 bases between them. CDR1 is LNHNV, CDR2 YYDKDF, per germline (reference sequence). CDR3 size: 13 residues. DNA for the CDR3: TGTGCCACAGGGTCTAGGTTAGGGGATACGCAGTATTTT. This gives the protein CATGSRLGDTQYF.

The chain has TRBV5-1 and TRBJ2-5; tentatively, D is TRBD2 (6 bases). Germline V gene data show CDR1 as SGHRS and CDR2 as YFSETQ. The V end was cut by 4 bases, the J end by 3 bases, with 16 bases between. The CDR3 sequence is 15 residues long. The CDR3, as DNA: TGCGCCAGCAGCGCCGGGGGACTGCGGAAAGAGACCCAGTACTTC. As protein: CASSAGGLRKETQYF.

V and J are TRBV6-5 and TRBJ2-7, with D possibly being TRBD2 (6 bases). The CDR3 sequence is 14 residues long. Germline CDR1 and CDR2: MNHEY and SVGAGI. The V end lost 6 bases, the J end lost 5 bases, and 17 bases lay between the germline ends. CDR3 region: CASSRTGTPNEQYF. In DNA form, the CDR3 reads TGTGCCAGCAGCCGAACCGGGACTCCGAACGAGCAGTACTTC.

The chain links TRBV29-1 to TRBJ1-1; D gene uncertain. With 6 bases removed from V and 1 base from J, the gap between germline ends came to 9 bases. The CDR3 contains 12 residues. Germline V gene sequence: CDR1 SQVTM, CDR2 ANQGSEA. DNA of the CDR3: TGCAGCGTCGGAGGGAAGAACACTGAAGCTTTCTTT. This translates into CSVGGKNTEAFF.